This TCR beta chain appears in the sequencing data of a study of blood T cell repertoires in COVID-19. The overall study: Some COVID-19 samples were acute and others convalescent; all came from the United States, Italy and Spain. T cells, B-cell-depleted T cells, or PBMCs supplied cDNA or gDNA.

Per the original methods: For nucleated cells, counts were estimated from reference gene primer amplification. Data came from immunoSEQ multiplex PCR; TCRdb stores just in-frame clones and leaves some out. V and J calls and clone size are as listed in that table; D and trimming were resolved from the DNA. The sample has around 100,000 clones; more than 75% are singletons. V lost 0 bases, J lost 2 bases, and 4 bases lay in between. Germline CDR1 reads LNHNV; CDR2 reads YYDKDF (reference sequence). The CDR3 is made up of 13 amino acids. This chain connects TRBV15 to TRBJ2-5; D is unresolved. The receptor was isolated from a woman aged 40-49 years with acute or convalescent COVID-19. Sequencing used peripheral blood. In nucleotides, the CDR3 is TGTGCCACCAGCAGAGATCCGCAAGAGACCCAGTACTTC. Protein: CATSRDPQETQYF.